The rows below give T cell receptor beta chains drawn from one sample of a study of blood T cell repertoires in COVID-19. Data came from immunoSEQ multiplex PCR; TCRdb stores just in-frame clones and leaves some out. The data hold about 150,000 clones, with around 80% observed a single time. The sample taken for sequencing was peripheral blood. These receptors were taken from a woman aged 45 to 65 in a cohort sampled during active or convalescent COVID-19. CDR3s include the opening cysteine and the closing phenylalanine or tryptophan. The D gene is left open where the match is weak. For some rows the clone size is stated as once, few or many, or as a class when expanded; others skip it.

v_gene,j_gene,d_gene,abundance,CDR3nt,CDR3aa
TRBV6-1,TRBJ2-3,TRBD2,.,TGTGCCAGCAGACCTAGCGGGGGTAGCACAGATACGCAGTATTTT,CASRPSGGSTDTQYF
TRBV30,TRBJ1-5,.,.,TGTGCCTGGAAACCCGGGACATCGTATGGGTCCCAGCATTTT,CAWKPGTSYGSQHF
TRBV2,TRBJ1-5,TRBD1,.,TGTGCCAGCAGGGGACAGGGGCTTCCCCAGCCCCAGCATTTT,CASRGQGLPQPQHF
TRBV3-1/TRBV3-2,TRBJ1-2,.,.,TGTGCCAGCAGCCGAAAGGGCGGGGGGTCAAATGGCTACACCTTC,CASSRKGGGSNGYTF
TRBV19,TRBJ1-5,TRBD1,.,TGTGCCAGTAGTATCTCACAGGGGGGAGGTGGGCAGCCCCAGCATTTT,CASSISQGGGGQPQHF
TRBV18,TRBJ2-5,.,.,TGTGCCAGCTCACCCTCGGACAGCTATCAAGAGACCCAGTACTTC,CASSPSDSYQETQYF
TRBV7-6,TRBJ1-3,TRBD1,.,TGTGCCAGCAGCTTAGATCCAGGGGGAAACTCTGGAAACACCATATATTTT,CASSLDPGGNSGNTIYF
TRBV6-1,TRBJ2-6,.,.,TGTGCCAGCAGTGTAGAGCGGAGGTCTGGGGCCAACGTCCTGACTTTC,CASSVERRSGANVLTF
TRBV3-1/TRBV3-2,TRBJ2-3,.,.,TGTGCCAGCAGCCAAGGGGGCGGGGCAGATACGCAGTATTTT,CASSQGGGADTQYF
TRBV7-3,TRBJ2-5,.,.,TGTGCCAGCAGCTTAAATGGAGGTCGGCCAGAGACCCAGTACTTC,CASSLNGGRPETQYF
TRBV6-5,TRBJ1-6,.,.,TGTGCCAGCAGTCGGAGATTGTCACCCCTCCACTTT,CASSRRLSPLHF
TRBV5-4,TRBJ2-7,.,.,TGTGCCAGCAGCCCCCCGCGGGGCGAGCAGTACTTC,CASSPPRGEQYF
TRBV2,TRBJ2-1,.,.,TGTGCCAGCATTACAGGGTGGAACAATGAGCAGTTCTTC,CASITGWNNEQFF
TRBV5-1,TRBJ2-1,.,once,TGCGCCAGCAGCTTGGTAGGGGGTAGGGATGAGCAGTTCTTC,CASSLVGGRDEQFF
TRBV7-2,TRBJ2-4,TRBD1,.,TGTGCCAGCAGCTTCTCCATCCGGGACAGACAAAACATTCAGTACTTC,CASSFSIRDRQNIQYF
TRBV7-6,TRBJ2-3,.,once,TGTGCCAGCAGCTTAGGGCCGACTACTAGCACAGATACGCAGTATTTT,CASSLGPTTSTDTQYF
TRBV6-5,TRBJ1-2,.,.,TGTGCCAGCAGAAAACAGGGCCACCCCGACTATGGCTACACCTTC,CASRKQGHPDYGYTF
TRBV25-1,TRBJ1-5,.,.,TGTGCCAGCAGTGAACGGAGAGCGGTTCAGCCCCAGCATTTT,CASSERRAVQPQHF
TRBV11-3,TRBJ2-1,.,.,TGTGCCAGCAGCGGACTGGGCAATGAGCAGTTCTTC,CASSGLGNEQFF
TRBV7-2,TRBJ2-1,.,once,TGTGCCAGCAGCTTAATAGGGGGCAATGAGCAGTTCTTC,CASSLIGGNEQFF
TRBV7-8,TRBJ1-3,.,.,TGTGCCAGCAGCTTTCCAGGGTCTGGAAACACCATATATTTT,CASSFPGSGNTIYF
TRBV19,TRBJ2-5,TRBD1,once,TGTGCCAGTAGCCAGACAGGGGGTGAGACCCAGTACTTC,CASSQTGGETQYF
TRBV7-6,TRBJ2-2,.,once,TGTGCCAGCAGCTTGGCGTACAGGGGGGAGCTGTTTTTT,CASSLAYRGELFF
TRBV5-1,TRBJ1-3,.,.,TGCGCCAGCAGCTTGGCCCGGCAGGCTGGAAACACCATATATTTT,CASSLARQAGNTIYF
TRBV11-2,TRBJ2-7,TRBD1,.,TGTGCCAGCAGCTCTTCCACAGGGGGGTACGAGCAGTACTTC,CASSSSTGGYEQYF
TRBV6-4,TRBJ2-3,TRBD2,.,TGTGCCAGCAGTGATACTAGCGGGGGGGCAGATACGCAGTATTTT,CASSDTSGGADTQYF
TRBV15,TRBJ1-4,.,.,TGTGCCACCAGCAGAGATCTGGTGGGCAGGGGTAATGAAAAACTGTTTTTT,CATSRDLVGRGNEKLFF
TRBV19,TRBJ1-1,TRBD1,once,TGTGCCAGTAGTGTTACAGGGGGAGGTACTGAAGCTTTCTTT,CASSVTGGGTEAFF
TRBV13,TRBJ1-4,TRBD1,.,TGTGCCAGCAGCTACTACAGGGGGCCGGATGAAAAACTGTTTTTT,CASSYYRGPDEKLFF
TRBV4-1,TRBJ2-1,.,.,TGCGCCAGCAGCTGGCCGGGACATAACAATGAGCAGTTCTTC,CASSWPGHNNEQFF
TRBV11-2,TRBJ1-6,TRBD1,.,TGTGCCAGCAGCTTTATTTGGGACAGAGATTCACCCCTCCACTTT,CASSFIWDRDSPLHF
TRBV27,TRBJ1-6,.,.,TGTGCCAGCAGCAATCGCCCCCCCACAGGGACCGTTCCTTCACCCCTCCACTTT,CASSNRPPTGTVPSPLHF
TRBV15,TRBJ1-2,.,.,TGTGCCACCAGCCTAGGGAGCTTCTATGGCTACACCTTC,CATSLGSFYGYTF
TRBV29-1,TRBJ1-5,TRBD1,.,TGCAGCGTTGATAGGAGAGGGACAGGGGTTTCGGGCAATCAGCCCCAGCATTTT,CSVDRRGTGVSGNQPQHF
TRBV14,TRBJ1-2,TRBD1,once,TGTGCCAGCGGTTCAACAGGGGCTTATGGCTACACCTTC,CASGSTGAYGYTF
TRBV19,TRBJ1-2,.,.,TGTGCCAGTAGGTTTTGGGGAGAAGAGACCTTC,CASRFWGEETF
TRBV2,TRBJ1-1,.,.,TGTGCCAGTAGAATTGAGGGTTGGGCTTTCTTT,CASRIEGWAFF
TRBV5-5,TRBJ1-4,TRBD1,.,TGTGCCAGCAGCTTTCCTGGACAGGGGGCAACTAATGAAAAACTGTTTTTT,CASSFPGQGATNEKLFF
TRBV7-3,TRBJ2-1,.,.,TGTGCCAGCAGCTTGTCCCCTACTTCCTACAATGAGCAGTTCTTC,CASSLSPTSYNEQFF
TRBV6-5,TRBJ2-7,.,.,TGTGCCACCCAAAGGGCTAGCCGAGCCGCCTACGAGCAGTACTTC,CATQRASRAAYEQYF
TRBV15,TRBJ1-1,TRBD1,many,TGTGCCACCAGCAGAGGTCAGGGGGCAGGAGTATATACTGAAGCTTTCTTT,CATSRGQGAGVYTEAFF
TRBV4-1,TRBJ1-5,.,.,TGCGCCAGCAGCCAAGATGTTTCACGGGGGACTGTGCGCAATCAGCCCCAGCATTTT,CASSQDVSRGTVRNQPQHF
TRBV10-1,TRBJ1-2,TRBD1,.,TGCGCCAGCAGTAGAACAGGGGAACGTGGCTACACCTTC,CASSRTGERGYTF
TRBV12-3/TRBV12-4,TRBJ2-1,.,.,TGTGCCAGCAGTCCAGACAGTTACAATGAGCAGTTCTTC,CASSPDSYNEQFF
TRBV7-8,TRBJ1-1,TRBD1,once,TGTGCCAGCAGCCTAGGACAGGTGAACACTGAAGCTTTCTTT,CASSLGQVNTEAFF
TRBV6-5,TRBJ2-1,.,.,TGTGCCAGCAGTTCCCAGGTTCCCTACAATGAGCAGTTCTTC,CASSSQVPYNEQFF
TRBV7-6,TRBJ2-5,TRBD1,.,TGTGCCAGCAGCACCGGGACAGGGGGACAATCCAACCAAGAGACCCAGTACTTC,CASSTGTGGQSNQETQYF
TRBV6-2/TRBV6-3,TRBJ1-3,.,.,TGTGCCAGCAGTTACACCCGGGGCTCTGGAAACACCATATATTTT,CASSYTRGSGNTIYF
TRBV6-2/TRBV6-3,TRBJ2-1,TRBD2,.,TGTGCCAGCAGTCCGGGACTTGGACTAGCGGGGGCCTACAATGAGCAGTTCTTC,CASSPGLGLAGAYNEQFF
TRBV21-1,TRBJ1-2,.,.,.,CANKWGPGANYGYTF
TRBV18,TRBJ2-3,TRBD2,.,TGTGCCAGCTCACTATCTAGCGGGGGGGCCTTAGATACGCAGTATTTT,CASSLSSGGALDTQYF
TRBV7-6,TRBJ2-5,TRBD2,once,TGTGCCAGCAGCATAACTAGCGGGGGTGTTCAAGAGACCCAGTACTTC,CASSITSGGVQETQYF
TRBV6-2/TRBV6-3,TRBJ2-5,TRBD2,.,TGTGCCAGCAGTTACGCGGTCCTAGCGGGGACGAAGACCCAGTACTTC,CASSYAVLAGTKTQYF
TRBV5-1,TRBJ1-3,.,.,TGCGCCAGCAGCTTGGATCTAGGTCCAAGCGGAAACACCATATATTTT,CASSLDLGPSGNTIYF
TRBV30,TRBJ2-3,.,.,TGTGCCTGGAGTCCCGGTAGCACAGATACGCAGTATTTT,CAWSPGSTDTQYF
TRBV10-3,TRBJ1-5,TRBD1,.,TGTGCCACCAACGAGACAGGGGACCAGCCCCAGCATTTT,CATNETGDQPQHF
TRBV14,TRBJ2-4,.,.,TGTGCCAGCAGCCCAGTACCCGCACCGCTAGCCAAAAACATTCAGTACTTC,CASSPVPAPLAKNIQYF